The 5 T cell receptor beta chains reported below all come from one sample, sequenced in a study of T cells after yellow fever vaccination (dated by TCRdb to between 2017 and 2020). The method was 5' RACE. TCRdb names Illumina HiSeq 2500 as the instrument used. The public reads were reanalyzed by TCRdb: fastp trimming at Q25, MiXCR alignment, in-frame beta chains only. Here each entry gathers all rows of one CDR3 protein and keeps the most common genes and DNA. The sample table lists around 350,000 distinct CDR3 sequences, 6.2% of them with a count of one. Over 12% of the sample lies in the top ten. What this sample's treatment or condition label stands for: live attenuated yellow fever vaccine strain. The starting material was PBMCs, obtained 5 days after the yellow fever booster vaccination. Receptors originate from a man aged 25 to 40 who received the YFV17D yellow fever vaccine.

This chain joins TRBV29-1 and TRBJ2-7, with a possible D match to TRBD1 (5 bases). Germline lookup yields CDR1 SQVTM and CDR2 ANQGSEA. CDR3 length: 12 residues. V shed 4 bases and J shed 5 bases, with 12 bases lying between them. The CDR3 DNA follows: TGCAGCGTTGGGCAGGGTGGAGACGAGCAGTACTTC. It specifies CSVGQGGDEQYF.

This chain connects TRBV11-2 to TRBJ2-5, with D possibly being TRBD1 or TRBD2 (5 bases each). V lost 5 bases, J lost 7 bases, and 11 bases lay in between. Germline loops: CDR1 SGHAT, CDR2 FQNNGV. The CDR3 spans 12 residues. The CDR3 bases are TGTGCCAGCAGCCTATCTGGGGGGACCCAGTACTTC. Protein: CASSLSGGTQYF.

This clonotype was observed at least ten times. The V call is TRBV5-1, the J call TRBJ2-3; 9 bases line up with TRBD2. The V segment lost 4 bases and the J segment 3 bases; nucleotides outside the gene matches: 12. The CDR3 runs to 17 residues. Germline V gene lookup returns CDR1 SGHRS and CDR2 YFSETQ. CDR3 protein: CASSTRLGSGRTDTQYF. In DNA form, the CDR3 reads TGCGCCAGCAGCACCCGCTTAGGTAGCGGGAGAACAGATACGCAGTATTTT.

This clonotype has a handful of counts. The J gene is TRBJ2-7, the V gene TRBV20-1; weak D call: TRBD1 (6 bases). Germline V gene lookup returns CDR1 DFQATT and CDR2 SNEGSKA (reference sequence). V was cut by 4 bases and J by 3 bases, with 13 bases left in between. This CDR3 region has 13 residues. CDR3 sequence reads: CSATTLDSYEQYF. In nucleotides, the CDR3 is TGCAGTGCTACAACGCTGGACAGCTACGAGCAGTACTTC.

There are a few counts of this clonotype. V gene TRBV6-5 combines with J gene TRBJ2-7; D is undetermined. The V gene's germline CDR1 is MNHEY and CDR2 SVGAGI. Trimming removed 2 bases from V and 0 bases from J, with 17 bases in between. This CDR3 region has 17 residues. The CDR3 loop reads CASSYLNPATGSYEQYF. The CDR3 DNA sequence: TGTGCCAGCAGTTACCTAAACCCAGCGACCGGCTCCTACGAGCAGTACTTC.